These 29 T cell receptor beta chains originate from one sample sequenced in a study of blood T cells in healthy people across ages. Using a J-beta primer mix together with a sample-barcoded 5' primer, a second PCR was run for about 7 to 12 cycles. Using its own MiXCR run on the 5' RACE reads, TCRdb lists one record per CDR3 protein. Altogether 1.5 million to 1.8 million distinct CDR3 sequences are present, roughly two fifths being singletons, with the ten largest covering about 4%. Sequencing input: blood. The receptor set was obtained from a woman younger than 35 in good health.

A word on this clonotype: A much larger clone is a single base away; this may be a read error. The rearrangement links TRBV25-1 to TRBJ2-3; tentatively, D is TRBD2 (5 bases). The CDR3 is 14 residues long. CDR1 and CDR2 (germline): MGHDK, SYGVNS. The CDR3 spells CANSEFGGTDTQYF. CDR3 nucleotides: TGTGCCAACAGTGAATTCGGGGGCACAGATACGCAGTATTTT.

This chain uses TRBV10-1 with TRBJ2-5, with D tentatively TRBD2 (7 bases). The J call may be wrong; the DNA end is better matched by TRBJ2-7. Germline assignment: CDR1 WNHNN and CDR2 SYGVQD (reference sequence). The CDR3 is made up of 11 amino acids. CDR3 residues: CAPGGPYEQYF. The DNA of the CDR3 is TGCGCCCCCGGGGGGCCCTACGAGCAGTACTTC.

This clonotype turned up a few times. The chain couples TRBV7-2 to TRBJ2-7, with 7 nucleotides matching TRBD2. The V gene's germline CDR1 is SGHTA and CDR2 FQGNSA. There are 15 residues in the CDR3. V gave up 2 bases and J gave up 2 bases; unmatched junction bases: 6. The CDR3 nucleotides read TGTGCCAGCAGCTTACAAAGCGGGGCCGCCTACGAGCAGTACTTC. Its protein is CASSLQSGAAYEQYF.

The V and J genes are TRBV12-5 and TRBJ1-5, with D unclear. Trimming pared 6 bases from V and 3 bases from J, leaving 12 bases between. Germline values: CDR1 LGHNT, CDR2 FRNRAP. This CDR3 has 14 residues. CDR3 in amino acids: CASGTDGINQPQHF. The CDR3 bases are TGTGCTAGTGGAACGGACGGGATCAATCAGCCCCAGCATTTT.

The gene calls are TRBV29-1 and TRBJ2-1; 8 bases line up with TRBD1. The junction had 7 bases not matched to a gene; V was cut back by 6 bases and J by 9 bases. In germline, CDR1 is SQVTM, CDR2 ANQGSEA. The CDR3 extends over 12 amino acids. The CDR3 nucleotides read TGCAGCGTGGATGACAGGGGAGGTGAGCAGTTCTTC. Amino acids: CSVDDRGGEQFF.

This clonotype was found many times. The chain carries TRBV20-1 and TRBJ2-1; the match to TRBD2 covers 7 bases. V gave up 4 bases and J gave up 6 bases; unmatched junction bases: 9. Germline CDR1 reads DFQATT; CDR2 reads SNEGSKA (reference sequence). This CDR3 has 14 residues. CDR3: CSATPGGGFNEQFF. CDR3 nucleotides: TGCAGTGCTACCCCCGGGGGAGGGTTCAATGAGCAGTTCTTC.

This clonotype was detected ten times or more. Relative to the germline gene, one junction end is altered; a read error may explain this. The chain recombines TRBV5-1 with TRBJ2-7; 11 bases agree with TRBD2. CDR3 length: 14 amino acids. From germline, CDR1 is SGHRS and CDR2 YFSETQ. The CDR3 nucleotides read TGTGCCAGCAGTTCCGGGACTAGCGGCTACGAGCAGTACTTC. This gives the protein CASSSGTSGYEQYF.

The J gene is TRBJ1-5, the V gene TRBV7-2, with D possibly matching TRBD1 (6 bases). Per germline, CDR1 SGHTA and CDR2 FQGNSA. V was cut by 5 bases and J by 7 bases, with 15 bases left in between. The CDR3 is 14 amino acids. The CDR3 spells CASSESRGGQPQHF. The CDR3 region has the DNA TGTGCCAGCAGCGAAAGCAGGGGTGGGCAGCCCCAGCATTTT.

The chain uses TRBV6-1 and TRBJ2-1, with 7 bases aligning to TRBD1. The V and J ends lost 2 bases and 1 base, in that order; junction bases with no gene match: 5. This CDR3 is built from 16 residues. The germline V gene encodes CDR1 MNHNS and CDR2 SASEGT. The DNA for the CDR3 is TGTGCCAGCAGTGAACCCACGACAGGGTCCTACAATGAGCAGTTCTTC. Translation: CASSEPTTGSYNEQFF.

The V gene is TRBV5-4, the J gene TRBJ2-1, with D uncertain. Trimming removed 2 bases at V and 8 bases at J, with 11 bases between. This CDR3 is built from 13 residues. CDR1 is SGHNT, CDR2 YYREEE, per germline (reference sequence). CDR3 sequence: CASSLIFVDEQFF. The CDR3 DNA reads as TGTGCCAGCAGCTTAATTTTCGTCGATGAGCAGTTCTTC.

The genes are TRBV7-2 and TRBJ2-1, with 12 nucleotides matching TRBD2. The CDR3 length is 18 residues. Germline-derived CDR1 and CDR2 are SGHTA and FQGNSA. The J segment lost 6 bases and the V segment lost 1 base, leaving 10 bases of the junction unmatched. The CDR3 DNA is TGTGCCAGCAGCTTAGACAGGGCCCGGACTAGCGGGACCAATGAGCAGTTCTTC. Its translation: CASSLDRARTSGTNEQFF.

This clonotype was recorded a few times. The chain links TRBV6-6 to TRBJ2-1, with 7 bases identical to TRBD1. There are 12 residues in the CDR3. Germline CDR1 reads MNHNY; CDR2 reads SVGAGI (reference sequence). The junction had 7 bases not matched to a gene; V was cut back by 5 bases and J by 12 bases. CDR3 sequence reads: CASSRRDSAQFF. CDR3 in DNA: TGTGCCAGCAGTCGTCGGGACAGTGCGCAGTTCTTC.

The CDR3 sequence: CASRKGSLGHNSPLHF. For the CDR3, the DNA is TGTGCCAGCAGAAAAGGGAGTCTCGGGCATAATTCACCCCTCCACTTT. The chain is built from TRBV7-2 and TRBJ1-6; the D is unclear. Trimming removed 6 bases from V and 5 bases from J, with 17 bases in between. There are 16 residues in the CDR3. Germline CDR1 reads SGHTA; CDR2 reads FQGNSA. The whole variable domain, filled in from reference TRBV7-2 and TRBJ1-6, reads GAGVSQSPSNKVTEKGKDVELRCDPISGHTALYWYRQSLGQGLEFLIYFQGNSAPDKSGLPSDRFSAERTGGSVSTLTIQRTQQEDSAVYLCASRKGSLGHNSPLHFGNGTRLTVT.

This clonotype was found many times. This chain uses TRBV12-3 or TRBV12-4 with TRBJ1-2, with no clear D. The ends were cut back, 3 bases at V and 9 bases at J, with 11 bases in the middle. CDR3 size: 12 residues. CDR3 protein: CASSFWGASYTF. As DNA, the CDR3 is TGTGCCAGCAGTTTCTGGGGTGCGAGCTACACCTTC.

This clonotype was recorded a few times. This sequence joins TRBV5-1 and TRBJ1-4; D may be TRBD1 (5 bases). Germline CDR1 and CDR2: SGHRS and YFSETQ. The CDR3 extends over 19 amino acids. V gave up 0 bases and J gave up 0 bases, with 18 bases separating them. CDR3 nucleotide sequence: TGCGCCAGCAGCTTGGCCGCGGACACCCCGTTCGCAACTAATGAAAAACTGTTTTTT. Residues: CASSLAADTPFATNEKLFF.

In its sample, this clonotype was seen once. The chain is built from TRBV12-3 or TRBV12-4 and TRBJ2-2, with D uncertain. The CDR3 covers 13 residues. Trimming left V 7 bases short and J 5 bases short, with 11 bases between. The CDR3 coding sequence is TGTGCCAGCATCACAACCACGACCGGGGAGCTGTTTTTT. It codes for CASITTTTGELFF.

This sequence joins TRBV27 and TRBJ2-2; D not resolved. Per germline, CDR1 MNHEY and CDR2 SMNVEV (reference sequence). There are 12 residues in the CDR3. The V end was cut by 6 bases, the J end by 6 bases, with 8 bases between. CDR3 DNA sequence: TGTGCCAGCAGAAAGAAGCCCGGGGAGCTGTTTTTT. Amino acids: CASRKKPGELFF.

The CDR3 is CASTGPTHNYGYTF. Here the CDR3 DNA reads TGTGCCAGCACCGGACCGACTCATAACTATGGCTACACCTTC. The V and J genes are TRBV25-1 and TRBJ1-2; D remains unclear. CDR3 length: 14 amino acids. V dropped 7 bases and J dropped 1 base, with 13 bases sitting between them. CDR1 is MGHDK, CDR2 SYGVNS, per germline.

This rearrangement joins TRBV11-2 to TRBJ2-1; 11 bases map to TRBD2. The junction had 8 bases not matched to a gene; V was cut back by 3 bases and J by 1 base. The CDR3 loop spans 18 amino acids. Germline CDR1 reads SGHAT; CDR2 reads FQNNGV. The CDR3 sequence is CASSFKTSGGLSYNEQFF. The CDR3 DNA sequence: TGTGCCAGCAGCTTCAAAACTAGCGGGGGTTTATCCTACAATGAGCAGTTCTTC.

The CDR3 loop is CASCERTESNQPQHF. CDR3 nucleotide sequence: TGTGCCAGTTGCGAGAGGACGGAGAGCAATCAGCCCCAGCATTTT. This rearrangement joins TRBV19 to TRBJ1-5, with no clear D. The germline V gene has CDR1 LNHDA and CDR2 SQIVND (reference sequence). Trimming took 8 bases from V and 1 from J, leaving 15 bases between them. This CDR3 region has 15 residues.

The CDR3 region has the DNA TGTGCCAGCAGCTTCGATGGGGCTCGGGGAAACACCATATATTTT. Protein: CASSFDGARGNTIYF. This chain connects TRBV7-2 to TRBJ1-3, with D maybe TRBD1 (5 bases). The V and J ends lost 3 bases and 4 bases respectively, with 13 bases between them. The CDR3 runs to 15 residues. Germline V gene data show CDR1 as SGHTA and CDR2 as FQGNSA. The full variable domain, its missing parts supplied by reference TRBV7-2 and TRBJ1-3, is GAGVSQSPSNKVTEKGKDVELRCDPISGHTALYWYRQSLGQGLEFLIYFQGNSAPDKSGLPSDRFSAERTGGSVSTLTIQRTQQEDSAVYLCASSFDGARGNTIYFGEGSWLTVV.

The chain employs TRBV21-1 and TRBJ1-6. TRBV21-1 is listed as a pseudogene. The CDR3 has 13 residues. CDR3 residues: CASSQATDSHLHF. CDR3 sequence (DNA): TGTGCCAGCAGCCAAGCTACGGATTCACACCTCCACTTT.

V is TRBV2 and J is TRBJ1-1, with D possibly matching TRBD1 (5 bases). This CDR3 is built from 19 residues. V gave up 2 bases and J gave up 1 base, with 23 bases separating them. The germline V gene encodes CDR1 SNHLY and CDR2 FYNNEI. CDR3 in DNA: TGTGCCAGCAGTGAATCGGGGCCGAAAGCCCAAATGAGGAACACTGAAGCTTTCTTT. It codes for CASSESGPKAQMRNTEAFF.

The CDR3 protein is CASRPQPGQIYNEQFF. The CDR3, as DNA: TGTGCCAGCAGGCCTCAACCGGGACAGATCTACAATGAGCAGTTCTTC. The rearrangement links TRBV27 to TRBJ2-1; TRBD1 agrees at 7 bases. CDR1 MNHEY and CDR2 SMNVEV come from the germline V gene (reference sequence). Germline trimming cut 6 bases from V and 3 bases from J; bases unmatched to any gene: 11. The CDR3 runs 16 residues.

This clonotype was observed a handful of times. The V call is TRBV9, the J call TRBJ2-1, with a weak D call TRBD2 (6 bases). The germline V gene has CDR1 SGDLS and CDR2 YYNGEE. V lost 1 base, J lost 6 bases, and 14 bases lay in between. This CDR3 has 15 amino acids. CDR3 DNA sequence: TGTGCCAGCAGCGTACTAGCGATTGCCGGCAATGAGCAGTTCTTC. Translation: CASSVLAIAGNEQFF.

This clonotype has a single count. The chain carries TRBV5-1 and TRBJ2-7, with 7 bases identical to TRBD1. With 4 bases clipped from V and 12 bases from J, the junction kept 19 bases outside the gene matches. The CDR3 has 15 residues. In germline, CDR1 is SGHRS, CDR2 YFSETQ. The CDR3 sequence is CASSPDRQGSETRYF. The CDR3 nucleotides read TGCGCCAGCAGCCCGGATCGACAGGGATCAGAGACCCGGTACTTC.

This clonotype was counted at least ten times. V gene TRBV20-1 combines with J gene TRBJ2-3, with no clear D. V was pared by 1 base and J by 0 bases, with 2 bases between. This CDR3 spans 12 amino acids. Germline CDR1 DFQATT, CDR2 SNEGSKA (reference sequence). DNA for the CDR3: TGCAGTGCTAGAGGGAGCACAGATACGCAGTATTTT. Translation gives CSARGSTDTQYF.

This chain connects TRBV10-3 to TRBJ1-3; perhaps TRBD1 as D (5 bases). Germline V gene data show CDR1 as ENHRY and CDR2 as SYGVKD. This CDR3 has 16 amino acids. V lost 0 bases, J lost 0 bases, and 9 bases lay in between. CDR3 bases: TGTGCCATCAGTGAGTCGCAGGGAGCCTCTGGAAACACCATATATTTT. Encoded protein: CAISESQGASGNTIYF.

V is TRBV12-3 or TRBV12-4 and J is TRBJ1-2; D not certain. This CDR3 is 13 amino acids long. Trimming pared 5 bases from V and 4 bases from J, leaving 11 bases between. CDR3: CASSLPEFYGYTF. The DNA for the CDR3 is TGTGCCAGCAGTCTCCCAGAGTTCTATGGCTACACCTTC.